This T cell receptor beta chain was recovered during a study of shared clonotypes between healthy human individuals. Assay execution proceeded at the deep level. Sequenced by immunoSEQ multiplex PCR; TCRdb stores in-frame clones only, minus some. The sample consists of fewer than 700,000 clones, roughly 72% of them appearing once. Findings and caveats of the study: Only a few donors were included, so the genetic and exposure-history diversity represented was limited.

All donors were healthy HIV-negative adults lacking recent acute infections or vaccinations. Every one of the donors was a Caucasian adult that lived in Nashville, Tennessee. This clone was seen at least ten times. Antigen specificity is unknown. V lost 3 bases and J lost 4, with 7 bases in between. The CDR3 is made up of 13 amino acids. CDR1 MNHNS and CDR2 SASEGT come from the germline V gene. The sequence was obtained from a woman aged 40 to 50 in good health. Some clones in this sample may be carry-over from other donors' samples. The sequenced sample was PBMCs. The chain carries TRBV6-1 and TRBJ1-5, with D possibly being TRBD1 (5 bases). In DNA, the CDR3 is TGTGCCAGCAGTGACAGGGTTAATCAGCCCCAGCATTTT. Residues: CASSDRVNQPQHF.